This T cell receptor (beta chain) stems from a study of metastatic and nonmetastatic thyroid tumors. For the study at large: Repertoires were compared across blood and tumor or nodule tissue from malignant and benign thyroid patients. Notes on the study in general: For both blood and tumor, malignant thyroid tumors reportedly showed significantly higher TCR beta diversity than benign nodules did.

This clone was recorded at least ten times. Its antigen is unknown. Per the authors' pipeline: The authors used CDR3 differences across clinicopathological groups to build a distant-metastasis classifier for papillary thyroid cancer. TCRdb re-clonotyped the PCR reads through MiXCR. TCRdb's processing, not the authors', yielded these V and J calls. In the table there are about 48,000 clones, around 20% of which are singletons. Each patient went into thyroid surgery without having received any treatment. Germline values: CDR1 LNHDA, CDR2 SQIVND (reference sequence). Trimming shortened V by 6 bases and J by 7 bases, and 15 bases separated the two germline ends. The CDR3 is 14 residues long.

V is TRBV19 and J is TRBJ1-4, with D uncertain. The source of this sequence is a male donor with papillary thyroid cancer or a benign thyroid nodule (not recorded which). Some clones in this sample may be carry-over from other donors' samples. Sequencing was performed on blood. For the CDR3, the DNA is TGTGCCAGTAGCACCGGGAGTACGGGTGAAAAACTGTTTTTT. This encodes CASSTGSTGEKLFF.